Sequencing of this T cell receptor (beta chain) was carried out in a study of cytomegalovirus exposure and HLA in healthy donors listed by TCRdb under 2017. Describing the broader study: An earlier analysis of approximately 600 of the donors reported approximately 290 Gb of sequence data and 117 million unique TCR beta sequences from some 180 million T cells. Roughly 320 gigabases of sequencing data and around 90 million unique TCR sequences made up an early release that covered fewer than 650 HLA-typed donors. Among the roughly 400 genotyped donors, 75% to 90% belonged to the genetic ancestry cluster associated with self-reported Caucasian donors. The aim of the study was to test whether cataloging public T cell receptors could identify signatures of past pathogen exposure. The study used immunosequencing to profile the T cell repertoires of several hundred subjects and linked those repertoires to cytomegalovirus serostatus. In addition to the first cohort of around 670 subjects, a separate validation cohort of approximately 130 different subjects was used. To predict cytomegalovirus infection status, the study brought together high-throughput TCR immunosequencing, statistical association of individual TCRs with disease status, and machine learning. A later analysis re-examined previously published TCR beta repertoires from 600 to 700 donors and added high-resolution HLA genotyping to investigate patterns of TCR occurrence. Rather than drawing on any new phenotypic data, the later analysis identified candidate immune exposures from TCR beta sequences and the way those sequences occurred across donors. To decide whether each TCR beta V gene segment behaved as functional or pseudogenic, an earlier analysis of approximately 600 of the donors relied on high-throughput TCR beta sequencing. Donor age, sex, ethnicity and CMV serostatus were collected together with the repertoire data. A later genetic analysis used genome-wide SNP genotypes for about 60% of the roughly 670 donors, treating that subset as a discovery cohort. All discovery cohort repertoires had been generated on a single sequencing platform. Class I and class II HLA loci were covered by the typing at four-digit resolution. The number of donors typed differed by locus, with roughly 629-640 for A, B, C, DRB1 and DQB1, roughly 520 for DQA1, 600 to 610 for DPA1, and some 450 for DPB1. Because of strong linkage in the cohort, roughly five DR-DQ haplotypes were treated as single units for association and clustering. Among 300 to 450 genotyped donors of the cohort, an average of approximately 240,000 unique TCR beta nucleotide sequences were sequenced per donor, around 20% of them non-productive. Study-level results and caveats: V-gene and J-gene trimming of TCR beta chains was associated with a missense DCLRE1C variant in a later genetic analysis, and the association was replicated in an independent cohort. Compared with equally common non-associated chains, HLA-associated TCR beta chains in a later analysis were more clonally expanded and had lower generation probabilities. In an earlier analysis of 587 of the donors, most TCR beta V segments appeared in productive rearrangements about 90% or about 30% of the time, broadly matching IMGT annotations. In vitro tests confirmed that a few of the cytomegalovirus-associated TCR beta chains recognize cytomegalovirus antigens. At a false discovery rate of 0.05, a later analysis linked about 16,000 TCR beta sequences to specific HLA alleles. The authors suggested that the approach could potentially be generalized to other disease states and immunological phenotypes. HLA typing was unavailable for some donors at each locus, so association tests used only the typed subset. The only immune exposure information available for the cohort was CMV serostatus. A further reported finding was that TCR beta sequences accurately predicted the HLA-A and HLA-B alleles for most subjects in the first cohort. In a later analysis, the rate of TCR association differed among HLA loci, with DRB1 alleles having the most associated TCRs and HLA-C alleles having the fewest. Because counts were too low, 15 to 20 rarely observed V segments, including chromosome 9 orphons, were left out of the earlier analysis of 587 of the donors. A later genetic analysis reported fewer N-insertions in productive TCRs among donors in an Asian-associated ancestry cluster than the roughly 640-donor mean. In the study, 150 to 200 TCR beta chains were listed as associated with cytomegalovirus. Presence/absence analyses assumed roughly uniform sequencing depth across donors, an assumption that may not hold. Across donors, most TCR sequences were observed very rarely, whereas some public TCRs were present in many individuals. A group of highly shared sequence variants was considered likely to be a technical artifact of the sequencing pipeline. Strong co-occurrence of HLA alleles, especially DR and DQ, made assigning TCR associations to individual alleles difficult. Correlated functional status among segregating V segments might be attributable to linkage disequilibrium, but an unknown experimental factor could not be ruled out. Some IMGT-functional V segments, including TRBV6-2 and TRBV6-3, could not be distinguished by the 87-base-pair reads and were therefore excluded. According to a later analysis, parvovirus B19, influenza, CMV and Epstein-Barr virus appeared linked to several top co-occurrence clusters. According to a later analysis, most CMV-associated TCR beta chains appeared to be HLA-restricted, and the HLA associations seemed to be driven largely by CMV exposure. This cohort had only TCR beta chains sequenced, and the lack of alpha or paired-chain data limited which features could be detected. The classifier was reported to diagnose cytomegalovirus status with high specificity and sensitivity in both the original cohort and the validation cohort.

From cysteine to phenylalanine, the CDR3 is 17 amino acids long. Only the CDR3 portion is preserved as DNA: 51 bases, with reading frame beginning at the first base. CDR1 and CDR2 were assigned from the germline V gene as SGHRS and YFSETQ. V is trimmed back by 5 bases and J by 1 base, and the junction contains 14 bases that no gene match accounts for. The cohort consisted of 666 healthy bone marrow donors. Cohort members were all nominally healthy when sampled, although unrecorded immune exposures were likely present. The donor tested CMV seropositive, placing the donor among the 250 to 350 seropositive members of the cohort. Each donor provided a peripheral blood sample, and peripheral blood mononuclear cells were used for TCR beta sequencing. The Qiagen DNeasy Blood Extraction Kit was used to extract genomic DNA from the blood cell samples. To note about this clone: Its antigen has not been determined. No base quality values were provided; no much bigger clone lies one nucleotide off.

Library method: the immunoSEQ multiplex PCR assay. For the multiplex PCR, a mixture combining 60 forward primers for TCR Vbeta segments and 13 reverse primers for TCR Jbeta segments was used. A multiplex PCR assay on genomic DNA amplified the CDR3 region of rearranged TCR beta genes. Amplified TCR beta libraries were sequenced as 87-base-pair reads on the Illumina HiSeq System. The authors processed their data as follows. Across the roughly 700 repertoires, a later analysis counted 80 million or so unique TCR beta chains, 8.5 million to 12 million of which were shared by at least two donors. To remove PCR and sequencing errors, raw reads were error-corrected and collapsed into unique sequences using a nearest-neighbor algorithm that merged closely related sequences. To assign V, D and J gene segments, CDR3 sequences were aligned to IMGT reference sequences. For a sequence to be retained, a match of at least six nucleotides was required to both a V gene segment and a J gene segment. Rearrangements were classified as productive when the CDR3 lacked stop codons and remained in frame with V and J, and all other rearrangements were classified as non-productive. Following IMGT convention, CDR3 was defined as the stretch from the second conserved V-encoded cysteine up to the conserved J-encoded phenylalanine. The earlier analysis of about 500 of the donors excluded sequences that lacked an unambiguous match to a single V gene segment. An earlier analysis of several hundred of the donors called V segments functional above 56.7% productive rearrangements and segregating when the between-donor standard deviation exceeded 5%. A statistical classification framework was built for diagnosing cytomegalovirus status from the catalog of TCR beta chain sequences. A later analysis assigned V and J genes by comparing TCR nucleotide sequences with IMGT/GENE-DB human TR gene sequences. In a later analysis, CDR3 sequences and most-parsimonious VDJ recombination scenarios were assigned using the TCRdist pipeline. In a later analysis, every TCR beta chain was defined by the combination of its CDR3 amino acid sequence and its V-gene family, and reads without a unique V-gene family were dropped. In a later analysis, approximately 590 highly shared, low-generation-probability nucleotide sequences were removed to address suspected cross-contamination and a sequencing artifact. In a later analysis, a clonal expansion index for each public chain was calculated from normalized within-repertoire ranks of inferred template counts. In a later analysis, generation probabilities were computed using a VDJ recombination model fitted to out-of-frame rearrangements, and the results were checked against IGoR. A later analysis scored TCR-TCR, TCR-HLA and TCR-CMV co-occurrence with hypergeometric tests, applying a repertoire-size bias correction to TCR pairs. A later analysis estimated false discovery rates by permuting HLA or CMV assignments 20 times. In a later analysis, co-occurring TCRs were grouped using DBSCAN, with TCRdist sequence similarity added in when clustering inside HLA-allele-positive subsets. For co-occurrence clustering, repertoires with fewer than 30,000 or more than 120,000 public chains were excluded, along with five repertoires with anomalous nucleotide sharing. TCRdb obtained this table from immuneACCESS and retained in-frame rearrangements with V and J assigned. These tables miss some clones; where compared with another copy, unresolved V genes account for less than half of the shortfall, and the remainder is unexplained. V, J and clone size reflect that table, while D and trimming were determined from the DNA. The sample table records approximately 190,000 clones; approximately 78% of these occur just once. The ten largest clones represent approximately 14% of the sample.

This sequence uses TRBV5-1 and TRBJ2-5, with 7 junctional bases fitting TRBD2. The receptor comes from a woman aged 30 to 39 in good health and CMV-seropositive. The sequenced sample was PBMCs. CDR3 protein: CASSLYLGRRVQETQYF. The base sequence is TGCGCCAGCAGTCTCTACCTCGGGAGGAGGGTCCAAGAGACCCAGTACTTC.